One TCR beta chain is described in this entry. Trimming removed 3 bases from V and 6 bases from J; junction bases left unmatched: 5. The CDR3 sequence is 14 residues long. In germline, CDR1 is SGHDN, CDR2 FVKESK. The data derive from a study of OX40 agonist ivuxolimab in advanced cancers. Study-wide background: The diagnoses of dose-escalation patients were hepatocellular carcinoma, melanoma, renal cell or head and neck cancer.

Profiled with immunoSEQ multiplex PCR; TCRdb holds only in-frame clones, not every one. Of 75,000 to 100,000 clones listed, approximately 84% were seen once; the top ten hold approximately 2.6%. The source was CD4+ or CD8+ T cells sorted from blood, collected in a trial of the OX40 agonist ivuxolimab. The TCR comes from an adult with an advanced solid tumor such as melanoma, head and neck, liver or kidney cancer. The chain has TRBV14 and TRBJ1-5; 7 bases align to TRBD1. CDR3 loop: CASSQTGSSQPQHF. The CDR3 DNA reads TGTGCCAGCAGCCAGACAGGGTCCTCTCAGCCCCAGCATTTT.